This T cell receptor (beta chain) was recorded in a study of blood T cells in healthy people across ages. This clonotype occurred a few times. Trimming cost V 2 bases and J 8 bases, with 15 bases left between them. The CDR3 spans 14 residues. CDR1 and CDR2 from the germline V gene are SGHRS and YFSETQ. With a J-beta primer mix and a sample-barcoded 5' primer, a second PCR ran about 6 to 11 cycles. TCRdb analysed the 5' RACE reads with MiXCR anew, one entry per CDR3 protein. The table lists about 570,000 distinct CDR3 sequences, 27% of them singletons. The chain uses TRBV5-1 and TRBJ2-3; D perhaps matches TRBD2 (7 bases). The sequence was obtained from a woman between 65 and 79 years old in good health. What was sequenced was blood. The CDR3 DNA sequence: TGCGCCAGCAGCTTAGGGGGGGGGCCCGGTACGCAGTATTTT. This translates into CASSLGGGPGTQYF.